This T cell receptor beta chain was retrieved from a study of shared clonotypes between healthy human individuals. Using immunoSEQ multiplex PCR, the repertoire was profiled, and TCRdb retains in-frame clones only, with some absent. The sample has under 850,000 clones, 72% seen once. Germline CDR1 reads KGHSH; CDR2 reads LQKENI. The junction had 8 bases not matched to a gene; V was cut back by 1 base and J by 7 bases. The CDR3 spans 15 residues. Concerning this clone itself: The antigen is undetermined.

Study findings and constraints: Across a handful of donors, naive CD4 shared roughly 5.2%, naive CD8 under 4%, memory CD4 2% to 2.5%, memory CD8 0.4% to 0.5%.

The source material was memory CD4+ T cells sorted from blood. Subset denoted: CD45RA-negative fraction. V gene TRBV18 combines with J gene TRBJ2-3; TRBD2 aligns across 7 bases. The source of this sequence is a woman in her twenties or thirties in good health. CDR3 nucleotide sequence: TGTGCCAGCTCACCACGGGCGGGGGAAGGCAATACGCAGTATTTT. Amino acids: CASSPRAGEGNTQYF.